This T cell receptor beta chain originates from a study of regulatory T cells in long-lasting Graves disease. The length of the CDR3 is 16 residues. Per the germline V gene, CDR1 is DFQATT and CDR2 is SNEGSKA (reference sequence). The V and J ends lost 6 bases and 2 bases, in that order; junction bases with no gene match: 13. Study-wide results and caveats: The TCR repertoire of persistent Graves' patients was less diverse than that of newly diagnosed ones.

This clonotype was seen ten or more times. Its antigen is still unknown. TCR beta libraries were built with iRepertoire HTBI primers and Arm-PCR of CDR3 regions. One entry per CDR3 protein, called by TCRdb with MiXCR from the multiplex PCR reads. The sample records about 540,000 distinct CDR3 sequences, 13% being singletons. Time point here: newly diagnosed GD, antithyroid drugs for less than 3 months. The TCR library used RNA extracted from PBMCs. The sample was also reused in another study, on T cells in Graves' hyperthyroidism and ophthalmopathy.

The sequenced sample was peripheral blood mononuclear cells (PBMCs), obtained at new diagnosis, from a patient treated with antithyroid drugs. This chain connects TRBV20-1 to TRBJ2-1, with 7 bases fitting TRBD2. This receptor was taken from a man aged 25 to 40 with Graves disease. CDR3 sequence reads: CSAPVRGGRPYNEQFF. For the CDR3, the DNA is TGCAGTGCCCCAGTCCGAGGCGGGAGACCCTACAATGAGCAGTTCTTC.